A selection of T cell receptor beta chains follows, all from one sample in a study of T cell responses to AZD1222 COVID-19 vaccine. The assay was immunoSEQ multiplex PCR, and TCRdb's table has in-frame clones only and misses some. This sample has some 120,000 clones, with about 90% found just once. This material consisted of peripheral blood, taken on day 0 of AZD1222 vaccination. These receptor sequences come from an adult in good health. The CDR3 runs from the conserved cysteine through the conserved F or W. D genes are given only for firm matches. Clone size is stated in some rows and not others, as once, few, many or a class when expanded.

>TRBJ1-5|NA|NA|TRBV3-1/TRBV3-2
TGTGCCAGCAGCCAATTGGCGGGGGAGGGTGGCAATCAGCCCCAGCATTTT
CASSQLAGEGGNQPQHF
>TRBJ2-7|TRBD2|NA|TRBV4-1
TGCGCCAGCAGCCAGGGACTAGCGGGACCCTACGAGCAGTACTTC
CASSQGLAGPYEQYF
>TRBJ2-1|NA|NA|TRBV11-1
TGTGCCAGCAGCCGAAGGGGGTCCAGCTCCTACAATGAGCAGTTCTTC
CASSRRGSSSYNEQFF
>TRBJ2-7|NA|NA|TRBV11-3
TGTGCCAGCAGCCCAGGGGCGACATGGACCTACGAGCAGTACTTC
CASSPGATWTYEQYF
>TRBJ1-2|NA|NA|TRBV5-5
NA
CASRRAWGQGAGPIF
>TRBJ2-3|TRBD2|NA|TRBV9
TGTGCCAGCAGCGTAGGTCCAGCGGGAGAGACAGATACGCAGTATTTT
CASSVGPAGETDTQYF
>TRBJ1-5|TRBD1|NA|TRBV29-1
TGCAGCGTCAAACAGGGGGCGAACCAGCCCCAGCATTTT
CSVKQGANQPQHF
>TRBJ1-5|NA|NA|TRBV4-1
TGCGCCAGCAGCCAAGGGGGACGGTATAGCAATCAGCCCCAGCATTTT
CASSQGGRYSNQPQHF
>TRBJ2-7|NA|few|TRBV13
TGTGCCAGCAGCTTAGACGGGAGAGTCGACGAGCAGTACTTC
CASSLDGRVDEQYF
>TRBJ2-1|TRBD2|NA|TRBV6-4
TGTGCCAGCAGTGACTCGGCGGGGGGCAATTACAATGAGCAGTTCTTC
CASSDSAGGNYNEQFF
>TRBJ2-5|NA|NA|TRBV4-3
TGCGCCAGCAGCCAAGTTCCTGGAACCGGGCTCGGAGAGACCCAGTACTTC
CASSQVPGTGLGETQYF
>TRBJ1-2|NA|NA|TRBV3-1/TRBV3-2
TGTGCCAGCAGCCAACGGGGCAGCCAAATGGGCTATGGCTACACCTTC
CASSQRGSQMGYGYTF
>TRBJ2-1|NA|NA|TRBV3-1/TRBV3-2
TGTGCCAGCAGCCAAGAAGTTCTTAATCCCCAGTTCTTC
CASSQEVLNPQFF
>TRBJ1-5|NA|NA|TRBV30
TGTGCCTGGAGTGTATTGGGCGGAAGGAATCAGCCCCAGCATTTT
CAWSVLGGRNQPQHF
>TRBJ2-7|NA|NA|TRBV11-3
TGTGCCAGCAGCTCCGCCTTCTACGAGCAGTACTTC
CASSSAFYEQYF
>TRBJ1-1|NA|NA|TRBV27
TGTGCCAGCAGGCCTCATCGGGGGAACACTGAAGCTTTCTTT
CASRPHRGNTEAFF
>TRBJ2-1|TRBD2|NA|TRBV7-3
TGTGCCAGCAGCTTAAAATCCGGGACTAACTTTGAGCAGTTCTTC
CASSLKSGTNFEQFF
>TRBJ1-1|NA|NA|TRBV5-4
TGTGCCAGCAGCTTAAAGGGGCGGTTCACTGAAGCTTTCTTT
CASSLKGRFTEAFF
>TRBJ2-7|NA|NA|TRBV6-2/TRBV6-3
TGTGCCAGCAGTCGTAGCGCGAGATACGAGCAGTACTTC
CASSRSARYEQYF
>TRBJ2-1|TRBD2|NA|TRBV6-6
TGTGCCAGCAGTTACACTAGCGGGAGGGCATTGTATGAGCAGTTCTTC
CASSYTSGRALYEQFF
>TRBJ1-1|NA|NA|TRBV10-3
TGTGCCATCAAAGGAAGGACGAACACTGAAGCTTTCTTT
CAIKGRTNTEAFF
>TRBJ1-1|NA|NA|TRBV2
TGTGCCACGCACCTGAACACTGAAGCTTTCTTT
CATHLNTEAFF
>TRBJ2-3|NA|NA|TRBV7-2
TGTGCCAGCAGTTTCCAGGTTAGCACAGATACGCAGTATTTT
CASSFQVSTDTQYF
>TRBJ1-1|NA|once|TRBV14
TGTGCCAGCAGCCAGGGGTGGACTGAAGCTTTCTTT
CASSQGWTEAFF
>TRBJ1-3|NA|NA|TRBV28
TGTGCCAGCAGCTCTCGTTTAGGTTTCCCTGCTTACACCATATATTTT
CASSSRLGFPAYTIYF
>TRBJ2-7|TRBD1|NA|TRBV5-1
TGCGCCAGCGCAGCTTGGATCGGGACAGGGACCCCCTACGAGCAGTACTTC
CASAAWIGTGTPYEQYF
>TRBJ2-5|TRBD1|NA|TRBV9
TGTGCCAGCAGCGTAGATGGACAGGGGCGTGAGACCCAGTACTTC
CASSVDGQGRETQYF
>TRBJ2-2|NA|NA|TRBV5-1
TGCGCCAGCAGCTTGGTTGTGCTTAACACCGGGGAGCTGTTTTTT
CASSLVVLNTGELFF
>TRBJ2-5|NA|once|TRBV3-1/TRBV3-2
TGTGCCAGCAGCCAAGCATGGGTAACCCGAGAGACCCAGTACTTC
CASSQAWVTRETQYF
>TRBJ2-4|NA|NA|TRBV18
TGTGCCAGCTCACTGGGACTCGCTCCAGAGAACATTCAGTACTTC
CASSLGLAPENIQYF
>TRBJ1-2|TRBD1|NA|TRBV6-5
TGTGCCAGCACCGTAGACAGGGGTTTGGACTATGGCTACACCTTC
CASTVDRGLDYGYTF
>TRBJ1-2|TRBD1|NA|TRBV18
TGTGCCAGCTCACCGGACTTAACAGGGGGCTTTGGCTACACCTTC
CASSPDLTGGFGYTF
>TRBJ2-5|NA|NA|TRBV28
TGTGCCAGCATCCTGTCTGGGGCTCAGGAGACCCAGTACTTC
CASILSGAQETQYF
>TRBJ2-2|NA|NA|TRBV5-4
TGTGCCAGCAGCCAACGGGGCAGGAACACCGGGGAGCTGTTTTTT
CASSQRGRNTGELFF
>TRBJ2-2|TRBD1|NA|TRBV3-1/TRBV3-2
TGTGCCAGCAGCCAAGGTAAATCAGGACAGGGGAAATCGGCCGGGGAGCTGTTTTTT
CASSQGKSGQGKSAGELFF
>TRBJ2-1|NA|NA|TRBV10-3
TGTGCCATCAGTGAGTCTGCTAGCGTCAATGAGCAGTTCTTC
CAISESASVNEQFF
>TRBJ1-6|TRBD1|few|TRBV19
TGTGCCAGTAGTACAGGGGGCTTTTTTTCACCCCTCCACTTT
CASSTGGFFSPLHF
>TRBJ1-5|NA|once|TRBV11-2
TGTGCCAGCAGCTCGGCCGGTAGGGGACGGTGGAGCAATCAGCCCCAGCATTTT
CASSSAGRGRWSNQPQHF
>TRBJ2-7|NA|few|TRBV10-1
TGCGCCAGCAGTTTAGCTCCGGGCTACGAGCAGTACTTC
CASSLAPGYEQYF
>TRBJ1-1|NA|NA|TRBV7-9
TGTGCCAGCAGGTCCCGGGGGGCGGACACTGAAGCTTTCTTT
CASRSRGADTEAFF
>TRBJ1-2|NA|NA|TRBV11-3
TGTGCCAGCAGCTTATGGCGGGACGAAGACTATGGCTACACCTTC
CASSLWRDEDYGYTF
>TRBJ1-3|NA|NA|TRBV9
TGTGCCAGCAGCGTAGGTGAGGAGACAGCTGGAAACACCATATATTTT
CASSVGEETAGNTIYF
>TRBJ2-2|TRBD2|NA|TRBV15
TGTGCCACCAGCAGAGAAGGGTCGGGAGGGCCGGTCGGGGAGCTGTTTTTT
CATSREGSGGPVGELFF
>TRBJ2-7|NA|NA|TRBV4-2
TGTGCCAGCAGCCAAGCGTCCGGAGATTCTACGAGGCAGTACTTC
CASSQASGDSTRQYF
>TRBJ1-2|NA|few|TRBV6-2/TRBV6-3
TGTGCCAGCAGTTACGGGCCCTATGGCTACACCTTC
CASSYGPYGYTF
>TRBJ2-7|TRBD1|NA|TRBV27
TGTGCCAGCAGAACCGGGACAGGGTTGCACGAGCAGTACTTC
CASRTGTGLHEQYF
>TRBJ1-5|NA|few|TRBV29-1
TGCAGCGTACGAGAAAGGAGCAATCAGCCCCAGCATTTT
CSVRERSNQPQHF
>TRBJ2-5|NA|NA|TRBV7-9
TGTGCCAGCATGGCTGTGGGGCGTCAAGAGACCCAGTACTTC
CASMAVGRQETQYF
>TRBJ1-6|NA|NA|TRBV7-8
TGTGCCAGCAGCTTAGTAGACTCACCCCTCCACTTT
CASSLVDSPLHF
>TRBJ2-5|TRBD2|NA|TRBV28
TGTGCCAGCAGTAAACTAGCGGGAGCGGTGGAGACCCAGTACTTC
CASSKLAGAVETQYF
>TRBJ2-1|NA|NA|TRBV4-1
TGCGCCAGCAGCCAAGATACGGGCGGCTTCGACAATGAGCAGTTCTTC
CASSQDTGGFDNEQFF
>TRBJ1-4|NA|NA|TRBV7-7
TGTGCTAGCAGCGCAATAGCCACGGGGGATGAAAAACTGTTTTTT
CASSAIATGDEKLFF
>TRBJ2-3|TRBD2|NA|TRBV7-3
TGTGCCAGCAGCCAGTCTAGCGGCTCCACAGATACGCAGTATTTT
CASSQSSGSTDTQYF